This T cell receptor beta chain was documented in a study of cytomegalovirus exposure and HLA in healthy donors. Study information: Findings of an earlier analysis included 110 million or so unique TCR beta sequences from roughly 190 million T cells.

The CDR3 length is 13 residues. Germline V gives CDR1 SGHDN, CDR2 FVKESK. V lost 1 base and J lost 6, with 9 bases in between. Notes on the study in general: A later look showed TCR association rates differing by HLA locus, highest for DRB1 and lowest for HLA-C. Later analysis showed most CMV-associated TCR beta chains appearing HLA-restricted.

Researchers ran the PCR with 60 Vbeta and 13 Jbeta primers. The repertoire was sequenced with immunoSEQ multiplex PCR; TCRdb's copy has only in-frame clones and lacks some. The sample lists about 170,000 clones; around 80% were seen once. With regard to this clone: Its cognate antigen is unknown.

Material for sequencing was PBMCs. The origin of this receptor is a woman aged 45-65 years in good health and CMV-seropositive. This chain joins TRBV14 and TRBJ1-1; a weak D match, TRBD1 (5 bases). The CDR3 coding sequence is TGTGCCAGCAGCCAAGTCGGGGGTTCTGAAGCTTTCTTT. It encodes CASSQVGGSEAFF.